This TCR beta chain was sequenced in a study of cytomegalovirus exposure and HLA in healthy donors. Study overall: Early release data held around 80 million unique TCRs from HLA-typed donors.

The PCR used 60 Vbeta and 13 Jbeta primers. The repertoire was sequenced with immunoSEQ multiplex PCR; TCRdb's copy has only in-frame clones and lacks some. Of under 150,000 clones listed, 65% to 85% are singletons. Germline CDR1 is MNHNY and CDR2 is SVGAGI (reference sequence). There are 14 residues in the CDR3. V lost 3 bases and J lost 6; bases outside the gene matches: 5. In its sample, this clone was seen a few times. Sequenced sample: PBMCs. The clonotype comes from a young man in good health and CMV-seronegative. This chain joins TRBV6-6 and TRBJ1-2; 9 nucleotides match TRBD1. The CDR3 DNA follows: TGTGCCAGCAGTTATGGACAGGGGTCTAATGGCTACACCTTC. Its protein product is CASSYGQGSNGYTF.